This note documents a single T cell receptor beta chain sequence. Per the germline V gene, CDR1 is LNHDA and CDR2 is SQIVND (reference sequence). This CDR3 has 16 amino acids. Unmatched junction bases numbered 8, after V lost 4 bases and J lost 0 bases. These data are taken from a study of blood T cell repertoires in COVID-19. Original handling: Amplification with reference gene primers provided the estimates of nucleated cell counts. This table comes from immunoSEQ multiplex PCR, and its TCRdb copy is limited to in-frame clones, with some not included. V and J calls plus clone size are reproduced from that table; the DNA served to infer D and trimming. The data show 85,000 to 100,000 clones, about 90% seen once.

The chain links TRBV19 to TRBJ1-1; 7 bases agree with TRBD1. The TCR sequence derives from a man aged 45-65 years with COVID-19, enrolled during active disease. The sample taken for sequencing was peripheral blood. The CDR3 protein is CASSNYRGYMNTEAFF. The CDR3 coding sequence is TGTGCCAGTAGTAACTACAGGGGATACATGAACACTGAAGCTTTCTTT.